This T cell receptor (beta chain) was identified during a study of PD-1 blockade in classical Hodgkin lymphoma (dated by TCRdb to the early 2020s). Background for the entire study: Nivolumab dosing was 3 mg/kg intravenously every 2 weeks, continuing until either disease progression or unacceptable toxicity. A peripheral blood immune signature of response to PD-1 blockade in classical Hodgkin lymphoma was defined using TCR beta sequencing and CyTOF. Here is what the overall study found, with its caveats: Baseline diversity similar to that of newly diagnosed patients was observed in trial patients achieving complete response, whereas significantly lower diversity was observed in partial responders and progressors. CD4+ but not CD8+ TCR diversity rose significantly by C4D1 (p=0.0027 vs p=0.16), most apparent in complete responders (p=0.02). The study covered only a single clinical trial cohort, and the causes of the repertoire differences, possibly disease activity or prior therapy, were still not defined. Baseline TCR diversity was reported to be lower in newly diagnosed patients than in healthy donors, and even lower in relapsed/refractory patients. Lower diversity was observed in patients in whom nivolumab was started less than 1 year after ASCT, and these patients were excluded from later analyses so that confounding by immune reconstitution would be avoided.

Counted from cysteine to phenylalanine, this CDR3 has 16 amino acids. The only DNA kept is the CDR3, 48 bases in frame from the first base. CDR1 and CDR2 are drawn from the germline V gene: ENHRY, SYGVKD. Between the V and J ends, shortened by 4 bases and 2 bases respectively, the junction contains 16 bases. This specimen's time point label, interpreted: cycle 1 day 1 (C1D1), immediately before nivolumab initiation. Relapse after autologous stem cell transplantation had occurred in all trial patients, and cohorts A, B and C were distinguished by prior brentuximab vedotin exposure. The trial cohort was composed of 56 patients with relapsed/refractory classical Hodgkin lymphoma, for whom complete response, partial response or progressive disease was recorded as best overall response. In the multi-cohort phase II CheckMate 205 trial, trial patients received single-agent nivolumab. Best overall response was determined by an independent review committee according to the 2007 International Working Group response criteria. Trial PBMCs were obtained immediately prior to nivolumab initiation (C1D1) and on therapy at cycle 2 day 1 and cycle 4 day 1. Peripheral blood was collected in 8 mL Vacutainer Cell Preparation Tubes, from which PBMCs were isolated by centrifugation and then cryopreserved.

As concerns this clone: Its cognate antigen has yet to be identified. The input lacks base qualities; no much larger clone sits a single base away.

Genomic DNA was isolated using the Qiagen DNeasy kit from unsorted PBMCs as well as from negatively selected CD4+ and CD8+ fractions. TCR beta CDR3 regions were amplified by immunoSEQ multiplex PCR using primers annealing to V and J segments. A synthetic immune receptor repertoire was used to minimize amplification bias, and remaining bias was computationally removed after sequencing. The study's own analysis went as follows. Repertoire diversity was quantified as the Shannon entropy index using custom Python scripts. The unsorted, CD4+ and CD8+ repertoires were each analyzed separately, with the exception of combined analyses, where CD4+ and CD8+ sequences were merged in silico. A clone was considered expanded if an increase in frequency of at least 2-fold after treatment relative to C1D1 was found, and a pseudocount of 0.5 was applied to clones undetected at baseline. Singleton clones were defined as clones with 0 or 1 copy at C1D1, and non-singleton clones were defined as clones with 2 or more copies. By matching protein sequences in sorted samples from the same patient, clones expanded in unsorted samples were annotated as CD4+, CD8+ or unknown. Wilcoxon tests on paired samples were used to test changes in diversity from C1D1 to C4D1. TCRdb carries this immuneACCESS record with in-frame sequences only. Its versions omit some clonotypes, under half of them owing to an unresolved V gene in the studies checked, with the rest unexplained. Clonal size and the V and J genes are those of that table, whereas D and trimming came from the DNA. This sample has 40,000 to 45,000 clones in its table, and more than 70% of those were observed once. Together, the top ten hold 20% to 25% of the sample.

The sequences come from peripheral blood mononuclear cells (PBMCs), collected at baseline. The V gene is TRBV10-3 and the J gene is TRBJ2-3; the D region may be TRBD1 or TRBD2, each matching 5 bases equally. The receptor comes from a human donor with classical Hodgkin lymphoma. Here the CDR3 is given as CAISGDRIPPTDTQYF. The DNA sequence is as follows: TGTGCCATCAGTGGGGACCGAATACCCCCCACAGATACGCAGTATTTT.